The clone carrying this T cell receptor (beta chain) was picked up a small number of times. The CDR3 covers 13 residues. The germline V and J ends were trimmed by 3 bases and 2 bases, with 8 bases remaining between them. CDR1 and CDR2 from the germline V gene are PRHDT and FYEKMQ (reference sequence). These data belong to a study of control samples from healthy donors and cancer patients. Only in-frame clones appear in the TCRdb table, and some are missing; sequencing was by immunoSEQ multiplex PCR. The table has 70,000 to 75,000 clones, around 92% seen once; the top ten hold around a fifth. Source material: PBMCs. The receptor's source is a man aged 55 to 70 with lung cancer. This sequence joins TRBV13 and TRBJ2-7; D remains ambiguous. DNA of the CDR3: TGTGCCAGCAGCTTCTACGGAGCCTACGAGCAGTACTTC. Translated: CASSFYGAYEQYF.